These 4 T cell receptor beta chains originate from one sample sequenced in a study of shared clonotypes between healthy human individuals. TCRdb keeps only in-frame clones here, not all; method: immunoSEQ multiplex PCR. In the table there are around 1.9 million clones, 85% to 95% of which are singletons. CD45RO-negative, CCR7-positively selected cells formed the naive CD8 fraction, excluding terminally differentiated effector memory CD45RA+ cells. The sample comprised naive CD8+ T cells from PBMCs. Source of these receptors: a man younger than 35 in good health. Some clones in this sample may be carry-over from other donors' samples.

The chain recombines TRBV27 with TRBJ2-1, with TRBD2 identical over 10 bases. J was trimmed by 4 bases and V by 1 base; bases with no gene match: 4. The CDR3 runs to 16 residues. Germline values: CDR1 MNHEY, CDR2 SMNVEV (reference sequence). The CDR3 DNA is TGTGCCAGCAGTTTATATGGGACTAGCGTTTACAATGAGCAGTTCTTC. Translation: CASSLYGTSVYNEQFF.

The genes are TRBV4-1 and TRBJ2-7, with 11 bases fitting TRBD2. Germline V gene sequence: CDR1 MGHRA, CDR2 YSYEKL. The J segment lost 6 bases and the V segment lost 5 bases, leaving 6 bases of the junction unmatched. CDR3 length equals 14 residues. The CDR3: CASSATLAGGEQYF. For the CDR3, the DNA is TGCGCCAGCAGCGCCACCCTAGCGGGAGGCGAGCAGTACTTC.

CDR3 bases: TGCGCCAGCAGCTTCGAGGGGGCCGGCACTGAAGCTTTCTTT. It translates to CASSFEGAGTEAFF. The rearrangement joins TRBV5-1 to TRBJ1-1, with 7 bases matching TRBD1. The CDR3 sequence is 14 residues long. From germline, CDR1 is SGHRS and CDR2 YFSETQ. With 2 bases clipped from V and 4 bases from J, the junction kept 5 bases outside the gene matches.

The chain recombines TRBV19 with TRBJ2-7; D gene ambiguous. The germline V and J ends were trimmed by 3 bases and 5 bases, with 14 bases remaining between them. The germline V gene encodes CDR1 LNHDA and CDR2 SQIVND (reference sequence). The CDR3 is made up of 14 amino acids. The CDR3 loop reads CASSIFGGPHEQYF. The CDR3 region has the DNA TGTGCCAGTAGTATTTTTGGCGGCCCTCACGAGCAGTACTTC.